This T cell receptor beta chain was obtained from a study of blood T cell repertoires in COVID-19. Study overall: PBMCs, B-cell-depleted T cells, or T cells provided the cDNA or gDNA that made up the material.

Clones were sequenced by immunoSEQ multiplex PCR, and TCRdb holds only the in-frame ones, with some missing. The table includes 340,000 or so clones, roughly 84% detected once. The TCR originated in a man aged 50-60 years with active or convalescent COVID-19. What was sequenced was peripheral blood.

CDR3 bases: TGTGCCAGCAGCTCAGACAGGGTCCGAGGCTACACCTTC. Protein product: CASSSDRVRGYTF. The chain has TRBV27 and TRBJ1-2; 7 bases map to TRBD1. Germline CDR1 reads MNHEY; CDR2 reads SMNVEV (reference sequence). The length of the CDR3 is 13 residues. Germline trimming cut 6 bases from V and 8 bases from J; bases unmatched to any gene: 9.